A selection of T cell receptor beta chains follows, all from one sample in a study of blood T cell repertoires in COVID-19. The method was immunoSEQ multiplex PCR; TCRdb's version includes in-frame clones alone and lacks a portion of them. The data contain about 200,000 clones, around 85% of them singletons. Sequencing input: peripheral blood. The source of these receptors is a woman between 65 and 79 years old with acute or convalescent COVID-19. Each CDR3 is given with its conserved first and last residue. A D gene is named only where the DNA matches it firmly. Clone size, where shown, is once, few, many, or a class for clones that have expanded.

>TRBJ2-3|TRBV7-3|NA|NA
TGTGCCAGCAGCTATACAGGGAATGGCGCAGATACGCAGTATTTT
CASSYTGNGADTQYF
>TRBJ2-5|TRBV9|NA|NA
TGTGCCAGCAGCGTAAAGTGGGCGCCGGAGACCCAGTACTTC
CASSVKWAPETQYF
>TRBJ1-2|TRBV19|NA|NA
TGTGCCAGTAGTATAGGGACAAACTATGGCTACACCTTC
CASSIGTNYGYTF
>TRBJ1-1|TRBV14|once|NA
TGTGCCAGCAGCCAAGTGGGAGGGAACACTGAAGCTTTCTTT
CASSQVGGNTEAFF
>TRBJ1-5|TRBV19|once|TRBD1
TGTGCCAGTAGTTCTGACAGGGGCGGAGGACGGTATCAGCCCCAGCATTTT
CASSSDRGGGRYQPQHF
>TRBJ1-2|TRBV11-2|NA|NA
TGTGCCAGCGTCCACGGGGGCTATGGCTACACCTTC
CASVHGGYGYTF
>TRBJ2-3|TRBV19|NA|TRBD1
TGTGCCAGCGATGCCGGGACAGGGTTTTTCGGCACAGATACGCAGTATTTT
CASDAGTGFFGTDTQYF
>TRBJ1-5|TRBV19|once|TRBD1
TGTGCCAGTACTGACAGGGGGCCCTCCCCTTATCAGCCCCAGCATTTT
CASTDRGPSPYQPQHF
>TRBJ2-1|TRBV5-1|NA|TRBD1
TGCGCCAGCAGTCAACTCAGACAGGGACACAATGAACAGTTCTTC
CASSQLRQGHNEQFF
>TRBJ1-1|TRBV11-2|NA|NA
TGTGCCAGCAGCTCACGAAGGGGAATTGAAGCTTTCTTT
CASSSRRGIEAFF
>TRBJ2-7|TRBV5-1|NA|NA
TGCGCCAGCAGCGAGACACAACTCTACGAGCAGTACTTC
CASSETQLYEQYF
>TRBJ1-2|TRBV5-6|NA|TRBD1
TGTGCCAGCAGCTTGGCCGGGACAGGGAATGGCTACACCTTC
CASSLAGTGNGYTF
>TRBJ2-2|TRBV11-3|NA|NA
TGTGCCAGCAGCGAGGGCGGGGCTGGGGACGGGGAGCTGTTTTTT
CASSEGGAGDGELFF
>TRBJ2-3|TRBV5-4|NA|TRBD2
TGTGCCAGCAGCTTGGTACGGGAGGCGGTTACGCAGTATTTT
CASSLVREAVTQYF
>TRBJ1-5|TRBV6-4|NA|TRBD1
TGTGCCAGCCGGGACAGTCCTGGGCCCCAGCATTTT
CASRDSPGPQHF
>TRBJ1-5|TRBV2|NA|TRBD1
TGTGCCAGCAGTGGACAGGGGCAAAGCAATCAGCCCCAGCATTTT
CASSGQGQSNQPQHF
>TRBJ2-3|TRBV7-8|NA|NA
TGTGCCAGCAGCTTAATTGTAGCGGGCACAGATACGCAGTATTTT
CASSLIVAGTDTQYF
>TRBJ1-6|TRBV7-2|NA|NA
TGTGCCAGCAGCTCGGGACGGGAGAATTCACCCCTCCACTTT
CASSSGRENSPLHF
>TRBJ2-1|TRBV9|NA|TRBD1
TGTGCCAGCAGCAAGGGACAGGGGGTCTATGAGCAGTTCTTC
CASSKGQGVYEQFF
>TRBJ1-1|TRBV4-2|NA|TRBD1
TGTGCCAGCAGCCACCGTCGGACAGGGACGGACATGAACACTGAAGCTTTCTTT
CASSHRRTGTDMNTEAFF
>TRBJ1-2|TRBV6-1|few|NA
TGTGCCAGCAGTGAATACGGGGTCGGGGAAGGCGGCTACACCTTC
CASSEYGVGEGGYTF
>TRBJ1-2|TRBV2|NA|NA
TGTGCCAGCCTAGGAGCTAACTATGGCTACACCTTC
CASLGANYGYTF
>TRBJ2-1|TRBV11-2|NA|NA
TGTGCCAGCAGCACTAGGTGGGGTCTTGAGCAGTTCTTC
CASSTRWGLEQFF
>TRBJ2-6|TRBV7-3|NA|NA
TGTGCCAGCAGCTTAAGGCGGGCTGGGGCCAACGTCCTGACTTTC
CASSLRRAGANVLTF
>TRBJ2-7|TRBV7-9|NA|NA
TGTGCCAGCAGCTCCGCGGGATTGTACCAGCAGTACTTC
CASSSAGLYQQYF